A selection of T cell receptor beta chains follows, all from one sample in a study of early T cells in non-severe SARS-CoV-2 infection. One entry per CDR3 protein results from TCRdb running MiXCR on the 5' RACE reads. The profile shows 75,000 to 100,000 distinct CDR3 sequences, approximately 14% of them singletons. Sequencing was done on a sample of whole blood. These receptors were collected from an adult who was a healthcare worker with PCR-confirmed SARS-CoV-2 infection or an uninfected control (not recorded which). CDR3s include the opening cysteine and the closing phenylalanine or tryptophan. Fields, in order: CDR3 length, V gene, D gene, J gene, clone size, CDR3 DNA, CDR3 protein. D genes are given only for firm matches. Size tells how often a clone was seen (once, few, many) or the class of an expanded clone, and some rows leave it out.

len: 15
v_gene: TRBV20-1
d_gene: TRBD2
j_gene: TRBJ2-2
abundance: few
CDR3nt: TGCAAGAAAAGCGGGGGCGATCCGAGGGCCGGGGAGCTGTTTTTT
CDR3aa: CKKSGGDPRAGELFF

len: 14
v_gene: TRBV12-3/TRBV12-4
d_gene: .
j_gene: TRBJ1-6
abundance: .
CDR3nt: TGTGCCAGCAGTTTAGAGTTGGGGACTTCACCCCTCCACTTT
CDR3aa: CASSLELGTSPLHF

len: 15
v_gene: TRBV15
d_gene: TRBD1
j_gene: TRBJ1-5
abundance: many
CDR3nt: TGTGCCACCAGCGTGGACAGGGGGGGCGGACAGCCCCAGCATTTT
CDR3aa: CATSVDRGGGQPQHF

len: 16
v_gene: TRBV7-2
d_gene: .
j_gene: TRBJ2-3
abundance: .
CDR3nt: TGTGCCAGCAGCTTAATTGGAACGGGGGTCACAGATACGCAGTATTTT
CDR3aa: CASSLIGTGVTDTQYF

len: 14
v_gene: TRBV3-1
d_gene: TRBD1
j_gene: TRBJ2-5
abundance: few
CDR3nt: TGTGCCAGCAGCCAGAGGACAGGGGGAGAGACCCAGTACTTC
CDR3aa: CASSQRTGGETQYF

len: 15
v_gene: TRBV7-9
d_gene: TRBD1
j_gene: TRBJ1-5
abundance: .
CDR3nt: TGTGCCAGCAGCCCAAGGGGGCTTAGCAATCAGCCCCAGCATTTT
CDR3aa: CASSPRGLSNQPQHF

len: 14
v_gene: TRBV29-1
d_gene: .
j_gene: TRBJ1-2
abundance: few
CDR3nt: TGCAGCGTCTTGTTGACAGCAGAAATTGTCGGCTACACCTTC
CDR3aa: CSVLLTAEIVGYTF

len: 13
v_gene: TRBV30
d_gene: TRBD1
j_gene: TRBJ1-2
abundance: few
CDR3nt: TGTGCCTGGAGCCTCAACAGGGGAAGTGGCTACACCTTC
CDR3aa: CAWSLNRGSGYTF

len: 17
v_gene: TRBV5-1
d_gene: .
j_gene: TRBJ2-4
abundance: few
CDR3nt: TGCGCCAGCAGCTTGGAATCGTTAGTTATAGCCAAAAACATTCAGTACTTC
CDR3aa: CASSLESLVIAKNIQYF

len: 13
v_gene: TRBV19
d_gene: .
j_gene: TRBJ1-5
abundance: .
CDR3nt: TGTGCCAGTAGTATAAACGGGAATCAGCCCCAGCATTTT
CDR3aa: CASSINGNQPQHF

len: 16
v_gene: TRBV3-1
d_gene: .
j_gene: TRBJ1-2
abundance: many
CDR3nt: TGTGCCAGCAGCCAAGCGTTGACCGAGGCCTATTATGGCTACACCTTC
CDR3aa: CASSQALTEAYYGYTF

len: 13
v_gene: TRBV12-3/TRBV12-4
d_gene: .
j_gene: TRBJ1-2
abundance: few
CDR3nt: TGTGCCAGCAGAATGGACAGTATCTATGGCTACACCTTC
CDR3aa: CASRMDSIYGYTF

len: 14
v_gene: TRBV19
d_gene: .
j_gene: TRBJ2-2
abundance: .
CDR3nt: TGTGCCAGTAGTATAACTTGGGGTACCGGGGAGCTGTTTTTT
CDR3aa: CASSITWGTGELFF

len: 17
v_gene: TRBV1
d_gene: .
j_gene: TRBJ2-4
abundance: .
CDR3nt: TGCACCAGCAGCCAAAAAGGGACCCCCGGAGGCGAAAACATTCAGTACTTC
CDR3aa: CTSSQKGTPGGENIQYF

len: 15
v_gene: TRBV24-1
d_gene: TRBD1
j_gene: TRBJ2-2
abundance: few
CDR3nt: TGTGCCACCAGGGGACAGAGATCGAACACCGGGGAGCTGTTTTTT
CDR3aa: CATRGQRSNTGELFF

len: 15
v_gene: TRBV7-2
d_gene: .
j_gene: TRBJ1-4
abundance: .
CDR3nt: TGTGCCAGCAACCCCAGCGGGGGATTTGGTGAAAAACTGTTTTTT
CDR3aa: CASNPSGGFGEKLFF

len: 11
v_gene: TRBV29-1
d_gene: .
j_gene: TRBJ1-2
abundance: .
CDR3nt: TGCAGCGTTAGCCGGGGGTCTGGCTACACCTTC
CDR3aa: CSVSRGSGYTF

len: 15
v_gene: TRBV7-3
d_gene: .
j_gene: TRBJ2-2
abundance: many
CDR3nt: TGTGCCAGCAGCTTAACGGGACTTCGCACCGGGGAGCTGTTTTTT
CDR3aa: CASSLTGLRTGELFF

len: 14
v_gene: TRBV5-4
d_gene: TRBD1
j_gene: TRBJ1-2
abundance: many
CDR3nt: TGTGCCAGCAGCTTTCAACAGGGGAGGTGGGGCTACACCTTC
CDR3aa: CASSFQQGRWGYTF

len: 12
v_gene: TRBV20-1
d_gene: .
j_gene: TRBJ1-2
abundance: few
CDR3nt: TGCAGTGCTAGCTCCCTCGGGGGCGGCTACACCTTC
CDR3aa: CSASSLGGGYTF

len: 14
v_gene: TRBV2
d_gene: .
j_gene: TRBJ1-4
abundance: few
CDR3nt: TGTGCCAGCTCCACCGGGACTATTAATGAAAAACTGTTTTTT
CDR3aa: CASSTGTINEKLFF

len: 14
v_gene: TRBV19
d_gene: .
j_gene: TRBJ2-5
abundance: many
CDR3nt: TGTGCCAGTAGTGCAGGACCCAGAGGGGAGACCCAGTACTTC
CDR3aa: CASSAGPRGETQYF

len: 16
v_gene: TRBV4-2
d_gene: .
j_gene: TRBJ1-5
abundance: few
CDR3nt: TGTGCCAGCAGCCAAGAGGGAGGGGTTGGTAATCAGCCCCAGCATTTT
CDR3aa: CASSQEGGVGNQPQHF

len: 14
v_gene: TRBV7-9
d_gene: .
j_gene: TRBJ1-2
abundance: few
CDR3nt: TGTGCCAGCAGCCCGAAACGAGGGGACTATGGCTACACCTTC
CDR3aa: CASSPKRGDYGYTF

len: 16
v_gene: TRBV6-5
d_gene: TRBD2
j_gene: TRBJ2-2
abundance: .
CDR3nt: TGTGCCAGCAGTCCTAGCGGGGGGGCCCACACCGGGGAGCTGTTTTTT
CDR3aa: CASSPSGGAHTGELFF

len: 13
v_gene: TRBV7-3
d_gene: .
j_gene: TRBJ2-1
abundance: .
CDR3nt: TGTGCCAGCAGCTTAACCAATTACAATGAGCAGTTCTTC
CDR3aa: CASSLTNYNEQFF

len: 14
v_gene: TRBV24-1
d_gene: .
j_gene: TRBJ1-2
abundance: few
CDR3nt: TGTGCCACCAGTGATCCACAGGGTTCCTATGGCTACACCTTC
CDR3aa: CATSDPQGSYGYTF

len: 16
v_gene: TRBV18
d_gene: TRBD2
j_gene: TRBJ2-3
abundance: few
CDR3nt: TGTGCCAGCTCAATACTAGCGGGGGCCGACACAGATACGCAGTATTTT
CDR3aa: CASSILAGADTDTQYF

len: 13
v_gene: TRBV29-1
d_gene: .
j_gene: TRBJ1-1
abundance: few
CDR3nt: TGCAGCGTTGAAAACAGTAGGGCCACTGAAGCTTTCTTT
CDR3aa: CSVENSRATEAFF

len: 17
v_gene: TRBV6-1
d_gene: .
j_gene: TRBJ1-5
abundance: few
CDR3nt: TGTGCCAGCAGTGAAGACTCCCTTATCAATAGCAATCAGCCCCAGCATTTT
CDR3aa: CASSEDSLINSNQPQHF

len: 13
v_gene: TRBV2
d_gene: .
j_gene: TRBJ2-2
abundance: .
CDR3nt: TGTGCCAGCAGTGTGGCGGAAACCGGGGAGCTGTTTTTT
CDR3aa: CASSVAETGELFF

len: 14
v_gene: TRBV5-6
d_gene: .
j_gene: TRBJ1-5
abundance: few
CDR3nt: TGTGCCAGCAGCTTGGCCAGGGGAGGACAGCCCCAGCATTTT
CDR3aa: CASSLARGGQPQHF

len: 13
v_gene: TRBV2
d_gene: .
j_gene: TRBJ1-1
abundance: once
CDR3nt: TGTGCCAGCAGCATTGAGACAATCGCTGAAGCTTTCTTT
CDR3aa: CASSIETIAEAFF

len: 13
v_gene: TRBV12-3/TRBV12-4
d_gene: .
j_gene: TRBJ2-2
abundance: few
CDR3nt: TGTGCCAGCAGGACCCTGGGAACCGGGGAGCTGTTTTTT
CDR3aa: CASRTLGTGELFF

len: 16
v_gene: TRBV20-1
d_gene: TRBD2
j_gene: TRBJ2-2
abundance: few
CDR3nt: TGCAGTGCTAGACAACAGACTAGCGGGTACACCGGGGAGCTGTTTTTT
CDR3aa: CSARQQTSGYTGELFF

len: 14
v_gene: TRBV7-8
d_gene: TRBD1
j_gene: TRBJ2-5
abundance: .
CDR3nt: TGTGCCAGCAGCAACGGACAGGGGGGCGAGACCCAGTACTTC
CDR3aa: CASSNGQGGETQYF

len: 14
v_gene: TRBV30
d_gene: TRBD1
j_gene: TRBJ1-2
abundance: many
CDR3nt: TGTGCCTGGAGTGTTCCCGGGACAGGCCGGGGCTACACCTTC
CDR3aa: CAWSVPGTGRGYTF

len: 14
v_gene: TRBV12-3/TRBV12-4
d_gene: .
j_gene: TRBJ2-2
abundance: few
CDR3nt: TGTGCCAGCAGTATTCCGGGGTACACCGGGGAGCTGTTTTTT
CDR3aa: CASSIPGYTGELFF

len: 16
v_gene: TRBV25-1
d_gene: TRBD1
j_gene: TRBJ1-2
abundance: few
CDR3nt: TGTGCCAGCAGACCCGGGACAGATAAGCCTAACTATGGCTACACCTTC
CDR3aa: CASRPGTDKPNYGYTF

len: 14
v_gene: TRBV7-6
d_gene: .
j_gene: TRBJ2-5
abundance: .
CDR3nt: TGTGCCAGCAGCCCGTTCTCTACACAAGAGACCCAGTACTTC
CDR3aa: CASSPFSTQETQYF

len: 14
v_gene: TRBV18
d_gene: .
j_gene: TRBJ1-2
abundance: .
CDR3nt: TGTGCCAGCTCACCACCGTCGAGGTTCTATGGCTACACCTTC
CDR3aa: CASSPPSRFYGYTF

len: 15
v_gene: TRBV27
d_gene: .
j_gene: TRBJ1-1
abundance: few
CDR3nt: TGTGCCAGCACTCCGATGGGGGCAACGAACACTGAAGCTTTCTTT
CDR3aa: CASTPMGATNTEAFF

len: 14
v_gene: TRBV12-3/TRBV12-4
d_gene: .
j_gene: TRBJ1-1
abundance: .
CDR3nt: TGTGCCAGCAGTTTGAGCGGTTTGAACACTGAAGCTTTCTTT
CDR3aa: CASSLSGLNTEAFF

len: 13
v_gene: TRBV30
d_gene: .
j_gene: TRBJ1-5
abundance: many
CDR3nt: TGTGCCTGGAGTGTGGCAGGGGACCAGCCCCAGCATTTT
CDR3aa: CAWSVAGDQPQHF

len: 17
v_gene: TRBV18
d_gene: TRBD1
j_gene: TRBJ2-1
abundance: many
CDR3nt: TGTGCCAGCTCACCACCTGGACAGGGGGTCTTTTTAAATGAGCAGTTCTTC
CDR3aa: CASSPPGQGVFLNEQFF

len: 14
v_gene: TRBV2
d_gene: .
j_gene: TRBJ2-6
abundance: many
CDR3nt: TGTGCCAGCGGGTTCAACTCTGGGGCCAACGTCCTGACTTTC
CDR3aa: CASGFNSGANVLTF

len: 14
v_gene: TRBV5-1
d_gene: TRBD1
j_gene: TRBJ1-3
abundance: .
CDR3nt: TGCGCCAGCAGCCTGGAGGGACAGGGAAACACCATATATTTT
CDR3aa: CASSLEGQGNTIYF

len: 14
v_gene: TRBV2
d_gene: TRBD1
j_gene: TRBJ1-5
abundance: .
CDR3nt: TGTGCCAGCAGTGCCGGACAGGGTCATCAGCCCCAGCATTTT
CDR3aa: CASSAGQGHQPQHF

len: 13
v_gene: TRBV5-1
d_gene: .
j_gene: TRBJ2-5
abundance: .
CDR3nt: TGCGCCAGCAGCTTGGAACAGAAGGAGACCCAGTACTTC
CDR3aa: CASSLEQKETQYF

len: 14
v_gene: TRBV6-1
d_gene: TRBD1
j_gene: TRBJ1-1
abundance: many
CDR3nt: TGTGCCAGCATTGGACAGGGGGTAAACACTGAAGCTTTCTTT
CDR3aa: CASIGQGVNTEAFF

len: 20
v_gene: TRBV4-1
d_gene: TRBD1
j_gene: TRBJ2-4
abundance: .
CDR3nt: TGCGCCAGCAGCCTCGGGCCCCTGCAGACAGGGCCCGTTTTGAGAAACATTCAGTACTTC
CDR3aa: CASSLGPLQTGPVLRNIQYF

len: 15
v_gene: TRBV5-6
d_gene: .
j_gene: TRBJ1-2
abundance: many
CDR3nt: TGTGCCAGCAGCTTGGCCTCTGGACATGCAGCCCTCTACACCTTC
CDR3aa: CASSLASGHAALYTF

len: 17
v_gene: TRBV21-1
d_gene: .
j_gene: TRBJ2-3
abundance: few
CDR3nt: TGTGCCAGCAGCAAAGCGGGGCGCGGGGAGGGCACAGATACGCAGTATTTT
CDR3aa: CASSKAGRGEGTDTQYF

len: 17
v_gene: TRBV5-8
d_gene: TRBD2
j_gene: TRBJ2-5
abundance: .
CDR3nt: TGTGCCACCATAAGAACTAGCGGGGTTAGGAACCAAGAGACCCAGTACTTC
CDR3aa: CATIRTSGVRNQETQYF

len: 16
v_gene: TRBV12-3/TRBV12-4
d_gene: .
j_gene: TRBJ1-1
abundance: .
CDR3nt: TGTGCCAGCACCCGGCCCCCAGTAGCCGGAAGCGCTGAAGCTTTCTTT
CDR3aa: CASTRPPVAGSAEAFF

len: 10
v_gene: TRBV29-1
d_gene: .
j_gene: TRBJ2-1
abundance: .
CDR3nt: TGCAGCGTTGAAAGGAGTGAGCAGTTCTTC
CDR3aa: CSVERSEQFF

len: 21
v_gene: TRBV4-1
d_gene: .
j_gene: TRBJ2-5
abundance: .
CDR3nt: TGCGCCAGCAGCCAAGACTCTTCTGTGGTCACCAGACAACCTGGGGAAGAGACCCAGTACTTC
CDR3aa: CASSQDSSVVTRQPGEETQYF

len: 15
v_gene: TRBV6-6
d_gene: TRBD1
j_gene: TRBJ1-5
abundance: few
CDR3nt: TGTGCCAGCAGCCACAGGGGTGCGGGCAATCAGCCCCAGCATTTT
CDR3aa: CASSHRGAGNQPQHF

len: 15
v_gene: TRBV12-3/TRBV12-4
d_gene: .
j_gene: TRBJ1-5
abundance: many
CDR3nt: TGTGCCAGCAGTTCCTGGGGGTCTAGCAATCAGCCCCAGCATTTT
CDR3aa: CASSSWGSSNQPQHF